This T cell receptor (beta chain) is from a study of T cells in Graves' hyperthyroidism and ophthalmopathy. The source material, RNA transcripts, was used to amplify TCR beta CDR3 regions. HTBI primers were used for first-round RT-PCR of the TCR CDR3. TCRdb independently ran MiXCR on the multiplex PCR reads; one entry per CDR3 protein. The table has some 500,000 distinct CDR3 sequences, roughly a sixth seen once; the top ten hold less than 30%. General study results and limits: The majority of expanded thyroid clonotypes above 0.001 also appeared in blood.

CDR3 length: 14 amino acids. Looked up from germline, CDR1 is MDHEN and CDR2 is SYDVKM. Trimming took 8 bases from V and 2 from J, leaving 12 bases between them. Uncontrolled infections, other autoimmune diseases, pregnancy or lactation led to exclusion of patients. Concerning this clonotype itself: What it recognizes is unknown.

Source material: blood. The chain employs TRBV28 and TRBJ2-2; tentatively, D is TRBD1 or TRBD2 (5 bases each). The TCR comes from a woman in her 30s with Graves' ophthalmopathy. Here the CDR3 DNA reads TGTGCCAGCCGAGTGGGGGACAACACCGGGGAGCTGTTTTTT. Amino acids: CASRVGDNTGELFF.